This TCR beta chain appears in the sequencing data of a study of blood T cell repertoires in COVID-19. Overall study context: Acute and convalescent COVID-19 samples came from the United States, Italy and Spain.

The assay was immunoSEQ multiplex PCR, and TCRdb's table has in-frame clones only and misses some. The table records approximately 82,000 clones, about four fifths of them present only once. Trimming cost V 3 bases and J 1 base, with 14 bases left between them. The CDR3 has 16 amino acids. Germline values: CDR1 LNHDA, CDR2 SQIVND (reference sequence). The chain has TRBV19 and TRBJ2-3, with D tentatively TRBD2 (6 bases). The receptor comes from a woman aged 70-85 years with acute or convalescent COVID-19. Sequencing used peripheral blood. CDR3 bases: TGTGCCAGTAGTATCGGAGGGAGTTGGGGCACAGATACGCAGTATTTT. Residues: CASSIGGSWGTDTQYF.